The rows below give T cell receptor beta chains drawn from one sample of a study of T cell repertoires in cytomegalovirus infection. TCRdb recomputed calls from the reads with MiXCR, one row per CDR3 protein. The sample lists 600,000 to 700,000 distinct CDR3 sequences; around a third were seen once. These receptors are not linked to any known antigen. This specimen consisted of cultured PBMCs, obtained from culture after CMV antigen stimulation. The source of these receptors is a human donor in good health (CMV status not recorded). Some clones in this sample may be carry-over from other donors' samples. The CDR3 runs from the conserved cysteine through the conserved F or W. Some rows mark clone size as missing; the rest say once, few, many or name a class of expanded clone.

size	J	V	CDR3
-	TRBJ2-5	TRBV7-9	CASSYPAETQYF
few	TRBJ1-2	TRBV5-4	CASKTGGTNYGYTF
-	TRBJ2-5	TRBV3-1	CASRPTWAPARWTQYF
many	TRBJ1-5	TRBV12-3/TRBV12-4	CASSLREYSNQPQHF
-	TRBJ2-3	TRBV5-1	CASSPTGLAPTQYF
-	TRBJ2-5	TRBV2	CASTRDRGETLTQYF
few	TRBJ2-7	TRBV12-3/TRBV12-4	CASKGTSGEQYF
-	TRBJ1-6	TRBV14	CASSQEGSPLHF
many	TRBJ1-2	TRBV7-2	CASSLVGSNYGYTF
few	TRBJ2-3	TRBV6-4	CASSDSAWGATDTQYF
many	TRBJ1-3	TRBV7-2	CASSLTGNSGNTIYF
-	TRBJ2-7	TRBV6-8	CASRLRQVNEQYF
-	TRBJ2-2	TRBV5-4	CASSLAGVDTGELFF
many	TRBJ2-2	TRBV7-2	CASSRTGGAGELFF
-	TRBJ1-4	TRBV11-2	CASSLDRTGDEKLFF
-	TRBJ1-3	TRBV12-3/TRBV12-4	CASSLNTGTVGNTIYF
-	TRBJ2-7	TRBV12-3/TRBV12-4	CASSLGDSRREQYF
few	TRBJ2-1	TRBV7-2	CASSLNSGGSRYEQFF
few	TRBJ2-1	TRBV7-2	CASSRLAGGGYNEQFF
once	TRBJ1-3	TRBV18	CASWANSGNTIYF
few	TRBJ1-6	TRBV19	CASRITRGSSPLHF
few	TRBJ1-2	TRBV7-9	CASSSSTPNYGYTF
-	TRBJ2-3	TRBV29-1	CSESRTGFAQYF
-	TRBJ2-3	TRBV20-1	CSARDSGANPEGTQYF
many	TRBJ2-7	TRBV7-2	CASSEWGTGAYEQYF
once	TRBJ2-1	TRBV11-2	CASSSTSGGAYNEQFF
few	TRBJ2-3	TRBV2	CASSVEAPSTDTQYF
few	TRBJ1-3	TRBV4-1	CASSQPSAGSGNTIYF
-	TRBJ1-1	TRBV11-2	CASSSYAVTEAFF
-	TRBJ2-7	TRBV2	CASRPPGREGYEQYF
-	TRBJ2-1	TRBV20-1	CSAPGSPAGGYNEQFF
-	TRBJ2-1	TRBV28	CASSPPPVGTSGLRYNEQFF
-	TRBJ1-5	TRBV19	CASSMDRNQPQHF
-	TRBJ2-7	TRBV27	CASSVRASRQEPYEQYF
few	TRBJ2-7	TRBV7-9	CASSAKQGPLGEQYF
-	TRBJ2-3	TRBV5-6	CASSLAVLGDTQYF
-	TRBJ1-1	TRBV11-2	CASSFSSGGTEAFF
-	TRBJ2-1	TRBV30	CAWSVQSPPGEIGEQFF
many	TRBJ2-1	TRBV7-9	CASSLGPADGNEQFF
-	TRBJ1-5	TRBV19	CASKGTDSGPQHF
few	TRBJ1-2	TRBV6-1	CASSDWSKDSIAYTF
few	TRBJ1-1	TRBV6-1	CASSETTVNTEAFF
many	TRBJ1-3	TRBV7-9	CASRLWDSSDSGNTIYF
few	TRBJ1-1	TRBV19	CASSRAIDTAEAFF